The 12 T cell receptor beta chains below all came from one sample that was sequenced in a study of blood T cells in healthy people across ages. The use of a sample-barcoded 5' primer and a J-beta primer mix characterized a second PCR of roughly 6 to 11 cycles. TCRdb recomputed calls from the 5' RACE reads with MiXCR, one row per CDR3 protein. This sample has fewer than 800,000 distinct CDR3 sequences, with 25% found just once. Another study also made use of these data, one on T cells of mothers and their children.

Sequencing used blood. The receptors derive from a boy younger than 18 in good health.

This clonotype was counted a few times. The chain combines TRBV10-3 with TRBJ1-1; D ambiguous. This CDR3 region has 13 residues. Germline V lookup: CDR1 ENHRY, CDR2 SYGVKD. V was clipped by 0 bases and J by 4 bases, with 6 bases between them. This chain's CDR3 is CAISESRSTEAFF. Written as DNA, the CDR3 is TGTGCCATCAGTGAGTCGAGGTCCACTGAAGCTTTCTTT.

The CDR3 sequence is CASSFLAGFTDTQYF. The DNA for the CDR3 is TGTGCCAGCAGTTTTCTAGCGGGGTTCACAGATACGCAGTATTTT. The rearrangement joins TRBV6-5 to TRBJ2-3, with 9 bases identical to TRBD2. Germline V gives CDR1 MNHEY, CDR2 SVGAGI. V was clipped by 4 bases and J by 2 bases; unmatched bases: 4. There are 15 residues in the CDR3.

This clonotype has only a few counts. J is TRBJ2-7 and V is TRBV7-9; possible D gene TRBD1, 5 bases. The germline gives CDR1 SEHNR, CDR2 FQNEAQ (reference sequence). V lost 2 bases, J lost 3 bases, and 17 bases lay in between. The CDR3 is 16 residues long. CDR3 nucleotides: TGTGCCAGCAGCTTACCTCCCCGCACCAGGGACTACGAGCAGTACTTC. Protein product: CASSLPPRTRDYEQYF.

The chain employs TRBV20-1 and TRBJ1-5; the D gene is possibly TRBD1 (5 bases). Trimming pared 5 bases from V and 3 bases from J, leaving 11 bases between. Germline values: CDR1 DFQATT, CDR2 SNEGSKA (reference sequence). CDR3 length equals 13 residues. CDR3 sequence (DNA): TGCAGTGCTTCTGACAGCCTCAATCAGCCCCAGCATTTT. Its protein product is CSASDSLNQPQHF.

This clonotype has only a few counts. The chain is built from TRBV7-2 and TRBJ2-7, with D hard to call. Per germline, CDR1 SGHTA and CDR2 FQGNSA. The V and J ends lost 0 bases and 3 bases respectively, with 9 bases between them. The CDR3 totals 14 residues. CDR3 coding DNA: TGTGCCAGCAGCTTAGCGGGGTTTCTCTACGAGCAGTACTTC. It encodes CASSLAGFLYEQYF. The complete variable domain, with remaining parts taken from reference TRBV7-2 and TRBJ2-7, reads GAGVSQSPSNKVTEKGKDVELRCDPISGHTALYWYRQSLGQGLEFLIYFQGNSAPDKSGLPSDRFSAERTGGSVSTLTIQRTQQEDSAVYLCASSLAGFLYEQYFGPGTRLTVT.

CDR3 amino acids: CASSFFSGGTTDTQYF. CDR3 nucleotides: TGTGCCAGCAGCTTTTTCTCCGGGGGGACTACAGATACGCAGTATTTT. The chain employs TRBV5-5 and TRBJ2-3, with 7 nucleotides matching TRBD2. Germline V gene data show CDR1 as SGHKS and CDR2 as YYEKEE (reference sequence). The CDR3 loop spans 16 amino acids. Trimming took 2 bases from V and 3 from J; bases not matched to a gene: 9.

The chain links TRBV4-3 to TRBJ2-1; 7 bases map to TRBD1. The DNA end favors TRBJ2-5, so the J call may be wrong. The CDR3 has 15 residues. The germline CDR1 and CDR2 sequences are LGHNA and YSLEER. The chain's CDR3 is CASSQAPGGSETQYF. As DNA, the CDR3 is TGCGCCAGCAGCCAAGCTCCAGGGGGTTCGGAGACCCAGTACTTC.

The CDR3 DNA sequence: TGCGCCAGCAGCCAAGATTGGCCGGCAGATCAAGAGACCCAGTACTTC. Amino acids: CASSQDWPADQETQYF. The V gene is TRBV4-1, the J gene TRBJ2-5; no reliable D call. This CDR3 has 16 amino acids. Germline V lookup: CDR1 MGHRA, CDR2 YSYEKL. V was cut by 0 bases and J by 2 bases, with 13 bases left in between.

The gene calls are TRBV3-1 and TRBJ2-3; 7 bases are a match to TRBD2. CDR1 and CDR2 (germline): LGHDT, YNNKEL (reference sequence). V dropped 4 bases and J dropped 1; count of bases not matched to a gene: 5. The CDR3 covers 15 residues. The CDR3, as DNA: TGTGCCAGCAGCCCCGGACTAGACCGCACAGATACGCAGTATTTT. As protein: CASSPGLDRTDTQYF.

The V and J genes are TRBV7-2 and TRBJ2-7; 7 bases match TRBD2. With V trimmed by 0 bases and J by 2 bases, 1 base remained unmatched. This CDR3 has 14 amino acids. Germline V gives CDR1 SGHTA, CDR2 FQGNSA. The CDR3 loop is CASSLAGTTYEQYF. The DNA for the CDR3 is TGTGCCAGCAGCTTAGCGGGGACTACCTACGAGCAGTACTTC.

This chain uses TRBV27 with TRBJ1-5; possible D gene TRBD1, 5 bases. The V gene's germline CDR1 is MNHEY and CDR2 SMNVEV (reference sequence). This CDR3 region has 14 residues. Trimming stripped 5 bases from V and 8 bases from J, with 16 bases between. CDR3 in amino acids: CASSARQGGEPQHF. CDR3 bases: TGTGCCAGCAGTGCGAGACAAGGAGGGGAGCCCCAGCATTTT.

This sequence joins TRBV12-3 or TRBV12-4 and TRBJ2-5; possibly TRBD2 for D (5 bases). The end of the DNA fits TRBJ2-7 better, so the J call may be wrong. The CDR3 runs to 14 residues. In DNA, the CDR3 is TGTGCCAGCAGTAAACTAGTCGACGGGTACGAGCAGTACTTC. Its protein is CASSKLVDGYEQYF.